The clone carrying this T cell receptor (beta chain) has just a few counts. Time point specified: newly diagnosed GD, antithyroid drugs for less than 3 months. From PBMCs, RNA was extracted and then used to make the TCR library. The entry originates in a study of regulatory T cells in long-lasting Graves disease. CDR1 and CDR2 (germline): LGHDT, YNNKEL (reference sequence). With V trimmed by 0 bases and J by 0 bases, 11 bases remained unmatched. The CDR3 is 20 amino acids. Both iRepertoire HTBI primers and Arm-PCR of CDR3 regions were used to build the TCR beta libraries. TCRdb re-called the multiplex PCR reads with MiXCR, one entry per CDR3 protein. This sample has about 520,000 distinct CDR3 sequences, with about 12% found just once. Another study also made use of these data, one on T cells in Graves' hyperthyroidism and ophthalmopathy.

This sequence originates from a woman aged 30 to 39 with Graves disease. The specimen comprised peripheral blood mononuclear cells (PBMCs), sampled at new diagnosis, from a patient treated with antithyroid drugs. This chain connects TRBV3-1 to TRBJ2-5, with 12 bases matching TRBD2. Here the CDR3 DNA reads TGTGCCAGCAGCCAAGATCTGCTAGCGGGAGGGTATTCGAACCAAGAGACCCAGTACTTC. Its protein is CASSQDLLAGGYSNQETQYF.